Described below is a single T cell receptor beta chain sequence and its context. Its antigen is not identified. Sequencing was performed with immunoSEQ multiplex PCR; in TCRdb, only in-frame clones are kept and a portion is missing. This sample has tens of thousands of clones, with more than 70% found just once. The data were taken from a study of T cell responses to AZD1222 COVID-19 vaccine. From germline, CDR1 is SGHRS and CDR2 YFSETQ. The CDR3 runs 18 residues. V trimming: 3 bases; J trimming: 5 bases; junction bases outside the gene matches: 15. The study's findings and limits: Among AZD1222 vaccinees, only 6 or 7 were seropositive at baseline. A rise in Spike-specific TCR breadth and depth followed two AZD1222 doses.

The genes are TRBV5-1 and TRBJ2-5; the match to TRBD1 covers 11 bases. The sequence derives from an adult in good health. The specimen was peripheral blood, collected on day 0 of MenACWY control vaccination. CDR3: CASSSDTWTGGNRETQYF. The CDR3 nucleotides are TGCGCCAGCAGCTCGGATACCTGGACAGGGGGCAACCGGGAGACCCAGTACTTC.